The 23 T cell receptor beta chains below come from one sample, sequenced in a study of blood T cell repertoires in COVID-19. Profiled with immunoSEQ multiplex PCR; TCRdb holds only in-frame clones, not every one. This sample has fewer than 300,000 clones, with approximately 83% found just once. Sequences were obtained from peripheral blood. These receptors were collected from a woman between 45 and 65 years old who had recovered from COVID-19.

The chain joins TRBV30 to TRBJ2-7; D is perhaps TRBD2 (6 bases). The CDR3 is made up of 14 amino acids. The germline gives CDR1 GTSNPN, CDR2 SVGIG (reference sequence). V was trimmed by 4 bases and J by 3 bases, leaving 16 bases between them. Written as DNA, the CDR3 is TGTGCCTGGAAGGCGGGATCGGGTGACTACGAGCAGTACTTC. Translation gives CAWKAGSGDYEQYF.

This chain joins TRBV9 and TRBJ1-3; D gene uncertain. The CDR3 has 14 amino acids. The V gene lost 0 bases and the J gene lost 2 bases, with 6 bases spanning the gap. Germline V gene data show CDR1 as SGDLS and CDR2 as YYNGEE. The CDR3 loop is CASSVGQTGNTIYF. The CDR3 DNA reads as TGTGCCAGCAGCGTAGGGCAGACTGGAAACACCATATATTTT.

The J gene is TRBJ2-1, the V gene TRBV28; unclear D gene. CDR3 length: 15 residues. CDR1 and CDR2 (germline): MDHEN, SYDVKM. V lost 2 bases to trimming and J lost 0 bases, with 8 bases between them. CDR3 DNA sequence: TGTGCCAGCAGTTTAAACGGTCCCTCCTACAATGAGCAGTTCTTC. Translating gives CASSLNGPSYNEQFF.

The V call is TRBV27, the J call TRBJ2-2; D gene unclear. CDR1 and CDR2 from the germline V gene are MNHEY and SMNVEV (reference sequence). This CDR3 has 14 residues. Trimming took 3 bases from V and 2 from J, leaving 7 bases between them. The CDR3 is CASSFYSNTGELFF. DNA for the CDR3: TGTGCCAGCAGTTTTTACAGTAACACCGGGGAGCTGTTTTTT.

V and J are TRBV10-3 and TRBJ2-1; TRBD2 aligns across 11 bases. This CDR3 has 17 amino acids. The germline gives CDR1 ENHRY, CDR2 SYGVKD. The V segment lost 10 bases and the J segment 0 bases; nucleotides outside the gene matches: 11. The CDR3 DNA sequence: TGTGCCACCACTAGCGGGGGCTCCGGTAGCTCCTACAATGAGCAGTTCTTC. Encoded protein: CATTSGGSGSSYNEQFF.

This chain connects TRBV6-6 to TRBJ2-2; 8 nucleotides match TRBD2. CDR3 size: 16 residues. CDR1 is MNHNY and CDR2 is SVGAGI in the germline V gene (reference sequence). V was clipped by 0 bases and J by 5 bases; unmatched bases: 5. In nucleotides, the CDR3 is TGTGCCAGCAGTTACTCGAAGCGGGAGTCGACCGGGGAGCTGTTTTTT. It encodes CASSYSKRESTGELFF.

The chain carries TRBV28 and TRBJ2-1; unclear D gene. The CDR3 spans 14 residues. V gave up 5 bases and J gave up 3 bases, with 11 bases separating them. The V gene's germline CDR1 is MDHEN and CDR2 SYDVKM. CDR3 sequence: CASSILNYYNEQFF. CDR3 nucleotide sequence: TGTGCCAGCAGTATACTAAATTACTACAATGAGCAGTTCTTC. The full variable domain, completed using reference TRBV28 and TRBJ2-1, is DVKVTQSSRYLVKRTGEKVFLECVQDMDHENMFWYRQDPGLGLRLIYFSYDVKMKEKGDIPEGYSVSREKKERFSLILESASTNQTSMYLCASSILNYYNEQFFGPGTRLTVL.

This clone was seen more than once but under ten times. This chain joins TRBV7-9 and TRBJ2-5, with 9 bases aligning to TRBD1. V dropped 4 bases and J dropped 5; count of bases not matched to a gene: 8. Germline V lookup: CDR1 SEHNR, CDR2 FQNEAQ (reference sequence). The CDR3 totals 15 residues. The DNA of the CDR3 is TGTGCCAGCAGCTCACGAACAGGGGGCGTCGAGACCCAGTACTTC. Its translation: CASSSRTGGVETQYF.

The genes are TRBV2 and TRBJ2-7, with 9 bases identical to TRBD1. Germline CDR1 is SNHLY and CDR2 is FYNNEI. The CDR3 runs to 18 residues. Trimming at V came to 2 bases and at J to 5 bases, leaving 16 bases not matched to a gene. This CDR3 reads CASSETVSGDRGYNEQYF. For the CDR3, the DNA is TGTGCCAGCAGTGAAACGGTCTCCGGAGACAGGGGGTACAACGAGCAGTACTTC.

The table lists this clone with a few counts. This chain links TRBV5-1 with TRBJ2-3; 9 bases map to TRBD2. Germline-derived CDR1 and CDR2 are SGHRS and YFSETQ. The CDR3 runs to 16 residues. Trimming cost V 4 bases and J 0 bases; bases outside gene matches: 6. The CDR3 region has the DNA TGCGCCAGCAGCCGGGCTAGCGGGGCTAGCACAGATACGCAGTATTTT. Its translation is CASSRASGASTDTQYF.

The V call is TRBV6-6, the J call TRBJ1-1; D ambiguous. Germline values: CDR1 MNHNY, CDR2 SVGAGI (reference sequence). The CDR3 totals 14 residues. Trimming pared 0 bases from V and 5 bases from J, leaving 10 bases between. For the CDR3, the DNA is TGTGCCAGCAGTTACTCGGAGGTGAGGACTGAAGCTTTCTTT. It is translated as CASSYSEVRTEAFF.

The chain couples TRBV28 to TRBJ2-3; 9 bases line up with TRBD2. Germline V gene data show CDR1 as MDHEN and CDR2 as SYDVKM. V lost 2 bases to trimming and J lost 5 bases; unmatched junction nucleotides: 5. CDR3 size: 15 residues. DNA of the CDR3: TGTGCCAGCAGTTTACCGGGACTAGCATTAGATACGCAGTATTTT. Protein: CASSLPGLALDTQYF.

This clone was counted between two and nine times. CDR3 loop: CASSPGLVNSPLHF. In nucleotides, the CDR3 is TGTGCCAGCAGCCCCGGACTGGTTAATTCACCCCTCCACTTT. V usage is TRBV14 and J usage is TRBJ1-6; no clear D. The CDR3 spans 14 residues. The V end lost 4 bases, the J end lost 6 bases, and 10 bases lay between the germline ends. Germline V gives CDR1 SGHDN, CDR2 FVKESK.

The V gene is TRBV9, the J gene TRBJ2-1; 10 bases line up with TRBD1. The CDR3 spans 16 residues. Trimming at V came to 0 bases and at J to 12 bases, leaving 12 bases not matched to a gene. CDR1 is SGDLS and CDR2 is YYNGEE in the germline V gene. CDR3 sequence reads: CASSVESGTGAEGQFF. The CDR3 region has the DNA TGTGCCAGCAGCGTAGAAAGCGGGACAGGGGCCGAGGGGCAGTTCTTC.

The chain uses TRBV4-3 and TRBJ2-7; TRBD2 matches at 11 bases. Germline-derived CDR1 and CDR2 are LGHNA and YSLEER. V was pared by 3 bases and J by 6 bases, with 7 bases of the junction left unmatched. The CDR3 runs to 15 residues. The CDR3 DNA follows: TGCGCCAGCAGCCAGGAACTAGCGGGAGCTGGCGAGCAGTACTTC. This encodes CASSQELAGAGEQYF.

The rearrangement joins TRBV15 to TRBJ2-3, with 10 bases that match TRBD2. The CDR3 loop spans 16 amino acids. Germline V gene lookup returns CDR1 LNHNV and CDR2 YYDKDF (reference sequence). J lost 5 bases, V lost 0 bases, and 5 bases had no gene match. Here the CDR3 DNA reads TGTGCCACCAGCAGAGATAGCGGGGGGTCAATAGATACGCAGTATTTT. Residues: CATSRDSGGSIDTQYF.

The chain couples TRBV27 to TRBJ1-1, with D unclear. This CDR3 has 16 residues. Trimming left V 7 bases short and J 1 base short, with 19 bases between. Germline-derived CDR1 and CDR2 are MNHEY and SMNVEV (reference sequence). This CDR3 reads CASIWAGTEGNTEAFF. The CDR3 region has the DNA TGTGCCAGCATTTGGGCCGGTACGGAGGGGAACACTGAAGCTTTCTTT.

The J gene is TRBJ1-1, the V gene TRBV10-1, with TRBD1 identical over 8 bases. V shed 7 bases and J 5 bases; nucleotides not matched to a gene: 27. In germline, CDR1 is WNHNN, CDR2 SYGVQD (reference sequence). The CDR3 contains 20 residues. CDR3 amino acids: CASNTKPGQEDPHPGTEAFF. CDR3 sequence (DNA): TGCGCCAGCAATACAAAACCGGGACAGGAGGATCCTCACCCAGGGACTGAAGCTTTCTTT.

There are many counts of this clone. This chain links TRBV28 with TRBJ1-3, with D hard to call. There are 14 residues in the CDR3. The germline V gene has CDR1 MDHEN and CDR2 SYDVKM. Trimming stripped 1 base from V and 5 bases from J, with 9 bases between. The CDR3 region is CASSLFDTRNTIYF. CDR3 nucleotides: TGTGCCAGCAGTTTATTTGACACAAGAAACACCATATATTTT.

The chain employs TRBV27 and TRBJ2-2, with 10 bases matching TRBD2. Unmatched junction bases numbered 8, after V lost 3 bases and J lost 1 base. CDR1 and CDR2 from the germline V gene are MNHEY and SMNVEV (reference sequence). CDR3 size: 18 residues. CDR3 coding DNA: TGTGCCAGCAGTTTCTCCGGACTAGCGGTTATGAACACCGGGGAGCTGTTTTTT. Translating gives CASSFSGLAVMNTGELFF.

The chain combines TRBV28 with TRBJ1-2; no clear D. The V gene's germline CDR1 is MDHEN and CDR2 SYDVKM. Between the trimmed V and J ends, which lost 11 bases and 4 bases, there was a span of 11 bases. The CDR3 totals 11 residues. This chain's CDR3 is CAHGQGYGYTF. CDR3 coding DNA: TGTGCCCATGGGCAAGGCTATGGCTACACCTTC.

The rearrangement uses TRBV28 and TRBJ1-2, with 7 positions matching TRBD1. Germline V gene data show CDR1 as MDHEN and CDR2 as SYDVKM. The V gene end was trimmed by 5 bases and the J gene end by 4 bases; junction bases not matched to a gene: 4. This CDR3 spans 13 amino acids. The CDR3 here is CASSTGVSYGYTF. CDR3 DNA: TGTGCCAGCAGTACAGGGGTGTCCTATGGCTACACCTTC.

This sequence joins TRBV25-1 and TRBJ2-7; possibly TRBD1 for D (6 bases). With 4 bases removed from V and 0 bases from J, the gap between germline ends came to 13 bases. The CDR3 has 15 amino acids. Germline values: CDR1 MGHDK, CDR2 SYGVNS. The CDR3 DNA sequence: TGTGCCAGCAGTGCGCGGACAGCGAGCTCCTACGAGCAGTACTTC. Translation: CASSARTASSYEQYF.